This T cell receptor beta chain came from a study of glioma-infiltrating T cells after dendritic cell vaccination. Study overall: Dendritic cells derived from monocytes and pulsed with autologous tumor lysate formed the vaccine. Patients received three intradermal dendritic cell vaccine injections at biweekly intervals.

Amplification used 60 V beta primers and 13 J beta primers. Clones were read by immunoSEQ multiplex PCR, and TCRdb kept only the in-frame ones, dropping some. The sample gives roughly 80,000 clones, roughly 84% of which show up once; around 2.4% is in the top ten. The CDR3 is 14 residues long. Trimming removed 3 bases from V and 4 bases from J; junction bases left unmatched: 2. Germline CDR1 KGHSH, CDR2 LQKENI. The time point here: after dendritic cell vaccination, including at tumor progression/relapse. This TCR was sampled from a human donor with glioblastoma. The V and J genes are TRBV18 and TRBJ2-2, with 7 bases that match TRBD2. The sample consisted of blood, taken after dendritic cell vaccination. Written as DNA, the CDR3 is TGTGCCAGCTCACCGGCTAGCGGCACCGGGGAGCTGTTTTTT. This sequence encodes CASSPASGTGELFF.